The entry that follows covers one T cell receptor (beta chain) sequence. Its target antigen remains unknown. Nothing much larger sits one base from this clone, and base qualities are not available. This specimen's time point label, interpreted: blood 4 weeks post-SBRT, at nephrectomy. The treatment or condition label on this specimen signifies: 15 Gy SBRT to primary tumor, nephrectomy 4 weeks later. The samples were drawn from a clinical trial, where primary renal cell carcinomas were treated with 15 Gy of stereotactic body radiation therapy and then removed by nephrectomy 4 weeks afterward. To follow tumor-enriched clonotypes, peripheral blood was collected serially from radiation-treated patients at baseline and again at 2 weeks and 4 weeks after SBRT. Every patient had renal cell carcinoma of clear cell pathology. Genomic DNA for TCR sequencing was prepared using the QIAamp DNA Blood Mini Kit (Qiagen). Only samples passing all quality control checks were included in the analyses.

The data were taken from a study of radiation and T cells in renal cell carcinoma (dated by TCRdb to about 2020). Notes on the research overall: A total of 50 to 55 samples underwent TCR beta sequencing, made up of approximately 26 tumors and some 27 peripheral blood samples. The final blood draw was performed at 4 weeks after radiation, at the same time as nephrectomy. Across all 53 samples, over 4,000,000 unique CDR3 nucleotide sequences encoding around 2,500,000 unique CDR3 amino acid sequences were identified.

Following the manufacturer's recommendations, the immunoSEQ kit was used to generate TCR beta libraries from genomic DNA. For library preparation, a first multiplex PCR was performed with proprietary primers, followed by a second PCR in which unique barcodes were added, and bead cleanups were performed after each round. A kit-provided positive control reaction and a negative control reaction were included in every sample batch. The final libraries underwent checking on an Agilent 4200 TapeStation D1000 ScreenTape, volumetric pooling, and quantification by qPCR. Sequencing ran on an Illumina NextSeq500 with a MidOutput 150-cycle cartridge, using 156 Read1 and 15 Index1 cycles with kit custom primers. The pooled library was loaded at roughly 1 pM with a roughly 20% PhiX control spike-in. The authors' analysis ran thus. The vendor-processed data were analyzed in R, and a clonotype was defined as all T cells that share the same CDR3 nucleotide sequence. For clone abundance analyses, frequencies were normalized to the 10,000 most abundant clones in each sample. Public T cell clones, averaging fewer than five per sample, were removed before analysis. Tumor-enriched and baseline blood-enriched clonotypes were defined by at least a 32-fold difference in abundance between compartments. A beta-binomial differential abundance model was used to identify clonotypes that were expanded or contracted between blood time points. Similarity between tumor and blood repertoires was quantified using the Baroni-Urbani and Buser coefficient, and groups were compared with two-tailed Wilcoxon tests in R. The source is immuneACCESS, and TCRdb retained only in-frame sequences with V and J called. Part of the clones is not carried over; for the studies checked, unresolved V genes explain less than half of this, and the remainder is unexplained. The DNA was the basis for D and trimming; V, J and clone size are from that table. The sample includes some 64,000 clones, with approximately 80% observed a single time. The ten largest clones capture more than 6.5% of the sample.

The investigation overall reported the following: Blood repertoire dynamics were not followed beyond 4 weeks after treatment. In blood, the top tumor clonotypes increased from baseline to 2 weeks after radiation and then shrank by 4 weeks, which suggests a temporary expansion of tumor-resident clones. No pretreatment tumor biopsies were available, so the baseline intratumoral presence of clonotypes could not be determined. With a single-armed trial design, the study had no way to address how radiation dose or scheduling affects the TCR repertoire.

The material sequenced was blood, taken from a patient whose treatment included radiotherapy and nephrectomy. The sequence derives from a man in his sixties with renal cell carcinoma.

The CDR3 here reads CASSVGTGGTGELFF. The DNA sequence is TGCGCCAGCAGTGTAGGGACAGGTGGCACCGGGGAGCTGTTTTTT. The chain is encoded by TRBV10-1 joined to TRBJ2-2; TRBD1 aligns with 8 central bases. The CDR3 runs 15 residues from the cysteine to the phenylalanine. Only the CDR3 DNA stays, 45 bases, in frame from base 1. According to the germline V gene (reference sequence), CDR1 reads WNHNN and CDR2 reads SYGVQD. Trimming takes 4 bases off V and 4 bases off J; junction bases not matched to a gene: 5.